What follows are 30 T cell receptor beta chains derived from one specimen sequenced in a study of monozygotic twins with inflammatory bowel disease. TCRdb re-called the 5' RACE reads; one entry per CDR3 protein, DNA not given. The table lists 200,000 to 250,000 distinct CDR3 sequences, with roughly 1.5% in the top ten. Sequences were obtained from blood. These receptors all stem from a human donor with ulcerative colitis or Crohn's disease, or a healthy co-twin of an affected twin (not recorded which).

The CDR3 reads CASSPTSVDTDTQYF. The rearrangement links TRBV9 to TRBJ2-3; the TCRdb D gene call, TRBD2, has no DNA to confirm it. CDR1 is SGDLS and CDR2 is YYNGEE in the germline V gene. The CDR3 is 15 amino acids.

The rearrangement uses TRBV4-2 and TRBJ2-2; checking the TCRdb D call of TRBD1 is not possible without DNA. The CDR3 is made up of 16 amino acids. CDR1 is LGHNA, CDR2 YNFKEQ, per germline. CDR3 residues: CASSRTGARDTGELFF.

V is TRBV20-1 and J is TRBJ2-2; absent DNA, TCRdb's TRBD2 call cannot be checked. The CDR3 sequence is 13 residues long. Germline CDR1 reads DFQATT; CDR2 reads SNEGSKA (reference sequence). This CDR3 reads CSAEGPNTGELFF.

The CDR3: CASNFDNDEQFF. This chain connects TRBV7-8 to TRBJ2-1. Per the germline V gene, CDR1 is SGHVS and CDR2 is FQNEAQ. The CDR3 is made up of 12 amino acids.

The rearrangement uses TRBV7-9 and TRBJ1-1; TCRdb lists TRBD1, though no DNA is available to test this call. The CDR3 is 13 amino acids. Germline CDR1 and CDR2: SEHNR and FQNEAQ (reference sequence). The CDR3 loop reads CASSFQGGTEAFF.

The chain joins TRBV12-3 or TRBV12-4 to TRBJ2-7; TCRdb selects TRBD1, and the lack of DNA leaves this call unchecked. The CDR3 consists of 14 residues. The CDR3 here is CASSARGMGIEQYF.

The rearrangement joins TRBV5-5 to TRBJ1-1. Germline lookup yields CDR1 SGHKS and CDR2 YYEKEE (reference sequence). This CDR3 is built from 14 residues. The CDR3 region is CASSLALAHTEAFF.

The chain combines TRBV6-1 with TRBJ1-1; checking the TCRdb D call of TRBD1 is not possible without DNA. Germline values: CDR1 MNHNS, CDR2 SASEGT. CDR3 length equals 15 residues. CDR3 amino acids: CASSQGDRRVTEAFF.

The chain employs TRBV5-1 and TRBJ1-5. The CDR3 totals 15 residues. The germline V gene encodes CDR1 SGHRS and CDR2 YFSETQ. CDR3 in amino acids: CASSLVPDSNQPQHF.

V and J are TRBV6-1 and TRBJ2-1; TCRdb's D call of TRBD2 is untestable without DNA. CDR3 size: 14 residues. CDR1 and CDR2 from the germline V gene are MNHNS and SASEGT. The chain's CDR3 is CASTGLAGDNEQFF.

This chain links TRBV12-3 or TRBV12-4 with TRBJ2-7; the TCRdb call, TRBD1, lacks DNA for checking. The CDR3 length is 13 residues. CDR3 amino acids: CASTLGQEGEQYF.

The chain links TRBV20-1 to TRBJ1-1; TCRdb gives TRBD1 as the D gene, but with no DNA this cannot be confirmed. Germline V lookup: CDR1 DFQATT, CDR2 SNEGSKA (reference sequence). The CDR3 has 16 amino acids. The CDR3 sequence is CSARTPGTGWFTEAFF.

This clonotype shows up as medium-sized by frequency. This chain joins TRBV11-2 and TRBJ2-2. The CDR3 has 13 residues. The germline CDR1 and CDR2 sequences are SGHAT and FQNNGV. The CDR3 spells CASSLENTGELFF. Filled out from reference TRBV11-2 and TRBJ2-2, the complete variable domain reads EAGVAQSPRYKIIEKRQSVAFWCNPISGHATLYWYQQILGQGPKLLIQFQNNGVVDDSQLPKDRFSAERLKGVDSTLKIQPAKLEDSAVYLCASSLENTGELFFGEGSRLTVL.

V gene TRBV6-5 combines with J gene TRBJ2-2; TCRdb's D call of TRBD2 is untestable without DNA. The germline V gene encodes CDR1 MNHEY and CDR2 SVGAGI. The CDR3 contains 16 residues. The CDR3 loop reads CASSFYGTFNTGELFF.

The chain links TRBV29-1 to TRBJ2-1; TCRdb lists TRBD2, though no DNA is available to test this call. This CDR3 region has 15 residues. CDR1 is SQVTM and CDR2 is ANQGSEA in the germline V gene. The CDR3 protein is CSVLSRYGEYNEQFF.

The chain recombines TRBV11-2 with TRBJ2-5. CDR1 and CDR2 (germline): SGHAT, FQNNGV. The CDR3 is made up of 15 amino acids. The CDR3: CASSLDPTSQETQYF.

The genes are TRBV2 and TRBJ1-2; the TRBD1 assignment by TCRdb is unverifiable without DNA. Germline CDR1 and CDR2: SNHLY and FYNNEI. This CDR3 region has 13 residues. The CDR3 loop is CASSDRGLYGYTF.

CDR3 in amino acids: CASSPVKGLGGEQYF. The V and J genes are TRBV18 and TRBJ2-7; the TRBD1 assignment by TCRdb is unverifiable without DNA. Per the germline V gene, CDR1 is KGHSH and CDR2 is LQKENI. CDR3 size: 15 residues. Full variable domain (remainder filled in from reference TRBV18 and TRBJ2-7): NAGVMQNPRHLVRRRGQEARLRCSPMKGHSHVYWYRQLPEEGLKFMVYLQKENIIDESGMPKERFSAEFPKEGPSILRIQQVVRGDSAAYFCASSPVKGLGGEQYFGPGTRLTVT.

This rearrangement joins TRBV9 to TRBJ2-3; TCRdb returns TRBD1, unconfirmable since there is no DNA. This CDR3 region has 17 residues. Germline V lookup: CDR1 SGDLS, CDR2 YYNGEE. The CDR3 sequence is CASSASIVGGDADTQYF.

The J gene is TRBJ2-1, the V gene TRBV7-9; TCRdb lists TRBD2, though no DNA is available to test this call. The CDR3 is 14 residues long. Germline V CDR1 and CDR2: SEHNR, FQNEAQ (reference sequence). CDR3 sequence reads: CASSPGLAGEEQFF.

The rearrangement joins TRBV21-1 to TRBJ2-2; TCRdb's assignment of TRBD1 cannot be checked, as there is no DNA. TRBV21-1 corresponds to a pseudogene. The CDR3 extends over 17 amino acids. CDR3 region: CASSKPGIEMDTGELFF.

This rearrangement joins TRBV6-5 to TRBJ2-3; absent DNA, TCRdb's TRBD1 call cannot be checked. CDR1 and CDR2 from the germline V gene are MNHEY and SVGAGI. This CDR3 has 17 residues. CDR3 in amino acids: CASSYSYGPSSTDTQYF.

V is TRBV7-9 and J is TRBJ1-1; TCRdb reports TRBD1, a call that lacks DNA to check it against. Germline-derived CDR1 and CDR2 are SEHNR and FQNEAQ (reference sequence). The CDR3 sequence is 14 residues long. The CDR3 is CASSFHIGATEAFF.

The chain carries TRBV10-3 and TRBJ2-7; the TRBD1 assignment by TCRdb is unverifiable without DNA. Looked up from germline, CDR1 is ENHRY and CDR2 is SYGVKD. CDR3 length: 14 residues. Here the CDR3 reads CAIMPGTGGLEQYF.

The chain links TRBV3-1 to TRBJ1-1. Germline V gene data show CDR1 as LGHDT and CDR2 as YNNKEL (reference sequence). The CDR3 sequence is 13 residues long. CDR3 in amino acids: CASSRIRNTEAFF.

The rearrangement uses TRBV7-9 and TRBJ2-7; the TCRdb D gene call, TRBD1, has no DNA to confirm it. The V gene's germline CDR1 is SEHNR and CDR2 FQNEAQ (reference sequence). The CDR3 consists of 14 residues. CDR3: CASSLFQGGNEQYF.

The chain couples TRBV7-2 to TRBJ2-7; TCRdb calls TRBD1, which cannot be checked without DNA. The germline V gene encodes CDR1 SGHTA and CDR2 FQGNSA. The CDR3 is made up of 16 amino acids. CDR3 protein: CASSQIEGVKPYEQYF.

The rearrangement joins TRBV19 to TRBJ2-2; the TRBD1 assignment by TCRdb is unverifiable without DNA. CDR1 is LNHDA and CDR2 is SQIVND in the germline V gene (reference sequence). The CDR3 is 15 amino acids. The CDR3 loop reads CASREAGWNTGELFF. The variable domain in full, with the rest retrieved from reference TRBV19 and TRBJ2-2, is DGGITQSPKYLFRKEGQNVTLSCEQNLNHDAMYWYRQDPGQGLRLIYYSQIVNDFQKGDIAEGYSVSREKKESFPLTVTSAQKNPTAFYLCASREAGWNTGELFFGEGSRLTVL.

The chain is built from TRBV24-1 and TRBJ1-2. Germline loops: CDR1 KGHDR, CDR2 SFDVKD. CDR3 length: 12 residues. CDR3 sequence: CATSTRNYGYTF.

The chain recombines TRBV5-4 with TRBJ1-4. The CDR3 has 16 amino acids. CDR1 and CDR2 (germline): SGHNT, YYREEE (reference sequence). The CDR3 loop reads CASSFKAVATNEKLFF.